This record concerns one TCR beta chain sequence. Its antigen remains unknown. The entry originates in a study of shared clonotypes between healthy human individuals. Regarding the study as a whole: A few donors held roughly 5% of naive CD4 clonotypes in common.

There are 17 residues in the CDR3. Germline assignment: CDR1 MNHEY and CDR2 SMNVEV (reference sequence). Trimming took 3 bases from V and 5 from J; bases not matched to a gene: 14. Sequencing used immunoSEQ multiplex PCR; TCRdb keeps in-frame clones, though not all of them. This table holds more than 550,000 clones, about 90% found once. The source is a man younger than 35 in good health. Some clones in this sample may be carry-over from other donors' samples. Sequenced input: memory CD8+ T cells from PBMCs. The subset denotes: CD45RO+ cells pooled with CCR7-negative TemRA cells. This chain links TRBV27 with TRBJ2-5, with TRBD1 matching 8 bases. CDR3 sequence: CASSFRDRTMAGETQYF. The CDR3 bases are TGTGCCAGCAGTTTCCGGGACAGGACGATGGCCGGGGAGACCCAGTACTTC.